This TCR beta chain was sequenced for a study of T cells in Graves' hyperthyroidism and ophthalmopathy. The CDR3 regions of TCR beta were amplified from RNA transcripts. The TCR CDR3 first-round RT-PCR relied on the HTBI primer set. TCRdb fed the multiplex PCR reads into MiXCR, producing one record per CDR3 protein. The sample lists about 510,000 distinct CDR3 sequences; less than 15% were seen once. Germline CDR1 is MNHEY and CDR2 is SMNVEV (reference sequence). There are 15 residues in the CDR3. General study findings and limits: Among clonotypes expanded in thyroid above 0.001, most were also found in blood. Model output signaled ophthalmopathy a median approximately 6 months ahead of onset.

This clonotype was recorded a few times. Antigen unknown. This could be a read error, since a much larger clone is one nucleotide away. For Graves' hyperthyroidism to be stable, ophthalmopathy could not progress within 18 months. Lactation, pregnancy, other autoimmune disease or uncontrolled infection excluded patients. The source is a woman aged 40 to 55 with Graves' hyperthyroidism. The specimen sequenced was blood. This chain joins TRBV27 and TRBJ2-1; D gene uncertain. CDR3 loop: CASSLGRHTYNERFF. CDR3 DNA: TGTGCCAGCAGTTTAGGACGGCACACCTACAATGAGCGGTTCTTC.